Shown below are 20 T cell receptor beta chains from a single sample sequenced in a study of T-cell reconstitution after alpha-beta-depleted transplantation in children. Unique molecular identifiers were used in preparing the TCRbeta library. TCRdb re-analysed the PCR reads in MiXCR, keeping a single row per CDR3 protein. Here the sample spans around 210,000 distinct CDR3 sequences, 6.6% being singletons. The sequencing here drew on PBMCs, taken before TCRalphabeta/CD19-depleted stem cell transplant. All receptors come from a boy aged 2-9 years with acute lymphoblastic leukemia, due to receive a stem cell transplant.

This clonotype was counted at least ten times. V is TRBV12-3 or TRBV12-4 and J is TRBJ2-4; D is uncertain. This CDR3 contains 11 residues. Trimming cost V 6 bases and J 5 bases, with 5 bases left between them. CDR3 amino acids: CASSVENIQYF. For the CDR3, the DNA is TGTGCCAGCAGCGTAGAAAACATTCAGTACTTC.

The table lists this clonotype with many counts. The junction departs from the called germline gene at one end, perhaps through a read error. The chain is built from TRBV20-1 and TRBJ2-4; 7 bases line up with TRBD2. This CDR3 spans 13 amino acids. The germline V gene has CDR1 DFQATT and CDR2 SNEGSKA (reference sequence). DNA of the CDR3: TGCAGTGCTAGTGTATCCCAAACTAGCGTGGGGAACTTC. Residues: CSASVSQTSVGNF.

This clonotype was recorded a few times. J is TRBJ1-6 and V is TRBV7-2; D uncertain. CDR3 length equals 14 residues. Germline CDR1 is SGHTA and CDR2 is FQGNSA. Trimming shortened V by 3 bases and J by 8 bases, and 11 bases separated the two germline ends. CDR3 DNA: TGTGCCAGCAGCTTCTCCGACGCAGATTCACCCCTCCACTTT. Protein sequence: CASSFSDADSPLHF.

The sample holds many counts of this clonotype. The J gene is TRBJ2-1, the V gene TRBV4-2; maybe TRBD2 (6 bases). V gave up 1 base and J gave up 6 bases, with 7 bases separating them. CDR3 size: 13 residues. Germline V gene data show CDR1 as LGHNA and CDR2 as YNFKEQ. CDR3 sequence reads: CASSQGTINEQFF. CDR3 bases: TGTGCCAGCAGCCAAGGGACTATCAATGAGCAGTTCTTC.

The V gene is TRBV6-2 or TRBV6-3, the J gene TRBJ2-3; TRBD2 agrees at 7 bases. The CDR3 extends over 15 amino acids. Germline assignment: CDR1 MNHEY and CDR2 SVGEGT. V shed 2 bases, J shed 2 bases, and the junction held 4 bases outside the gene matches. CDR3 sequence (DNA): TGTGCCAGCAGTTACGGCGCGGGAGTCACAGATACGCAGTATTTT. Its protein is CASSYGAGVTDTQYF.

DNA of the CDR3: TGTGCCAGCAGCCCTCTAGCGGGCTACTCCTACGAGCAGTACTTC. Its protein product is CASSPLAGYSYEQYF. V gene TRBV3-1 combines with J gene TRBJ2-7, with 8 bases fitting TRBD2. V shed 4 bases and J 0 bases; nucleotides not matched to a gene: 5. The CDR3 totals 15 residues. CDR1 is LGHDT, CDR2 YNNKEL, per germline (reference sequence).

In its sample, this clonotype was seen many times. The genes are TRBV11-2 and TRBJ2-1; D possibly corresponds to TRBD1 (6 bases). V lost 1 base and J lost 7, with 11 bases in between. Germline CDR1 is SGHAT and CDR2 is FQNNGV. CDR3 size: 14 residues. The CDR3: CASSLGQGMNEQFF. CDR3 DNA sequence: TGTGCCAGCAGCTTAGGTCAGGGGATGAATGAGCAGTTCTTC. The full variable domain, with the rest looked up from reference TRBV11-2 and TRBJ2-1, is EAGVAQSPRYKIIEKRQSVAFWCNPISGHATLYWYQQILGQGPKLLIQFQNNGVVDDSQLPKDRFSAERLKGVDSTLKIQPAKLEDSAVYLCASSLGQGMNEQFFGPGTRLTVL.

This clonotype was observed many times. V usage is TRBV20-1 and J usage is TRBJ1-2; D ambiguous. Germline assignment: CDR1 DFQATT and CDR2 SNEGSKA (reference sequence). This CDR3 contains 13 residues. With 3 bases removed from V and 3 bases from J, the gap between germline ends came to 11 bases. The CDR3 here is CSASLQVDYGYTF. The DNA for the CDR3 is TGCAGTGCTAGTTTGCAGGTTGACTATGGCTACACCTTC.

This clonotype was recorded at least ten times. This chain joins TRBV15 and TRBJ2-3; 9 bases are a match to TRBD1. The CDR3 covers 16 residues. Germline lookup yields CDR1 LNHNV and CDR2 YYDKDF (reference sequence). The V gene end was trimmed by 0 bases and the J gene end by 3 bases; junction bases not matched to a gene: 4. Here the CDR3 DNA reads TGTGCCACCAGCAGAGATCGAGGACAGGGGACAGATACGCAGTATTTT. This codes for CATSRDRGQGTDTQYF.

This clonotype was found many times. The chain carries TRBV7-8 and TRBJ2-3; D may be TRBD2 (5 bases). Trimming took 5 bases from V and 3 from J, leaving 9 bases between them. The CDR3 has 13 amino acids. Looked up from germline, CDR1 is SGHVS and CDR2 is FQNEAQ. CDR3 in amino acids: CASSQLGTDTQYF. The CDR3 DNA reads TGTGCCAGCAGCCAACTAGGAACAGATACGCAGTATTTT. Based on the CDR3 plus reference TRBV7-8 and TRBJ2-3, the full variable domain is GAGVSQSPRYKVAKRGQDVALRCDPISGHVSLFWYQQALGQGPEFLTYFQNEAQLDKSGLPSDRFFAERPEGSVSTLKIQRTQQEDSAVYLCASSQLGTDTQYFGPGTRLTVL.

In this sample, this clonotype turned up many times. V usage is TRBV15 and J usage is TRBJ1-1, with D hard to call. The length of the CDR3 is 14 residues. Germline CDR1 and CDR2: LNHNV and YYDKDF (reference sequence). V shed 7 bases and J shed 1 base, with 13 bases lying between them. The CDR3 here is CATTPAVSNTEAFF. The CDR3 DNA follows: TGTGCCACCACCCCAGCGGTCTCGAACACTGAAGCTTTCTTT. Combining the CDR3 with reference TRBV15 and TRBJ1-1 gives the whole variable domain DAMVIQNPRYQVTQFGKPVTLSCSQTLNHNVMYWYQQKSSQAPKLLFHYYDKDFNNEADTPDNFQSRRPNTSFCFLDIRSPGLGDTAMYLCATTPAVSNTEAFFGQGTRLTVV.

The V and J genes are TRBV3-1 and TRBJ2-1; 8 bases fit TRBD2. Unmatched junction bases numbered 12, after V lost 3 bases and J lost 2 bases. The CDR3 is made up of 18 amino acids. Germline CDR1 and CDR2: LGHDT and YNNKEL (reference sequence). The CDR3: CASSHTGSGSTTYNEQFF. The CDR3 region has the DNA TGTGCCAGCAGCCATACAGGCAGCGGGAGTACCACCTACAATGAGCAGTTCTTC.

This clonotype appeared many times. The genes are TRBV7-2 and TRBJ1-4; maybe TRBD1 (6 bases). In germline, CDR1 is SGHTA, CDR2 FQGNSA. The CDR3 loop spans 14 amino acids. V lost 5 bases and J lost 4, with 11 bases in between. The CDR3: CASSPGVGNEKLFF. CDR3 in DNA: TGTGCCAGCAGCCCAGGGGTGGGTAATGAAAAACTGTTTTTT.

The table lists this clonotype with many counts. V is TRBV4-3 and J is TRBJ2-7; D not certain. This CDR3 region has 14 residues. Germline V gene sequence: CDR1 LGHNA, CDR2 YSLEER. V was cut by 3 bases and J by 0 bases, with 9 bases left in between. The CDR3 DNA reads TGCGCCAGCAGCCACGGCGGAAGCTCCTACGAGCAGTACTTC. It codes for CASSHGGSSYEQYF.

This clonotype was seen many times. The DNA for the CDR3 is TGTGCCAGCAGTTTAGTGGATAAAACAGATACGCAGTATTTT. It is translated as CASSLVDKTDTQYF. This chain connects TRBV28 to TRBJ2-3; unclear D gene. The CDR3 consists of 14 residues. CDR1 MDHEN and CDR2 SYDVKM come from the germline V gene. The V and J ends lost 2 bases and 3 bases respectively, with 9 bases between them.

This clonotype is medium-sized in the sample. V and J are TRBV6-2 or TRBV6-3 and TRBJ2-3; no reliable D call. The CDR3 sequence is 12 residues long. The germline V gene encodes CDR1 MNHEY and CDR2 SVGEGT. Trimming cost V 7 bases and J 8 bases, with 13 bases left between them. CDR3 residues: CASKGMDGTQYF. The CDR3 DNA sequence: TGTGCCAGCAAAGGGATGGATGGTACGCAGTATTTT.

This clonotype has only a few counts. The rearrangement links TRBV20-1 to TRBJ1-2; 9 bases align to TRBD1. J lost 7 bases, V lost 4 bases, and 7 bases had no gene match. Germline values: CDR1 DFQATT, CDR2 SNEGSKA (reference sequence). The CDR3 is made up of 13 amino acids. The CDR3 nucleotides read TGCAGTGCTAACTGGGACAGGGTTACTGGCTACACCTTC. Translating it yields CSANWDRVTGYTF.

This chain connects TRBV12-5 to TRBJ2-3; D might be TRBD2 (6 bases). Germline V gives CDR1 LGHNT, CDR2 FRNRAP. The CDR3 length is 11 residues. V lost 8 bases, J lost 6 bases, and 9 bases lay in between. DNA for the CDR3: TGTGCTAGTTTGGCGGGGGATACGCAGTATTTT. Amino acids: CASLAGDTQYF. The full variable domain, with the rest looked up from reference TRBV12-5 and TRBJ2-3, is DARVTQTPRHKVTEMGQEVTMRCQPILGHNTVFWYRQTMMQGLELLAYFRNRAPLDDSGMPKDRFSAEMPDATLATLKIQPSEPRDSAVYFCASLAGDTQYFGPGTRLTVL.

This chain links TRBV11-2 with TRBJ2-5; D is possibly TRBD2 (5 bases). This CDR3 is 15 amino acids long. The V gene's germline CDR1 is SGHAT and CDR2 FQNNGV. V was shortened by 5 bases and J by 5 bases, with 18 bases between the two germline ends. The CDR3 loop is CASSRLPTGFETQYF. The CDR3, as DNA: TGTGCCAGCAGCCGCCTACCGACGGGATTTGAGACCCAGTACTTC.

This clonotype turned up a few times. The chain is built from TRBV30 and TRBJ1-4; possibly TRBD1 for D (6 bases). Trimming removed 2 bases from V and 8 bases from J, with 18 bases in between. This CDR3 is 15 amino acids long. Germline values: CDR1 GTSNPN, CDR2 SVGIG (reference sequence). The CDR3 here is CAWSRTVLLEEKLFF. The DNA for the CDR3 is TGTGCCTGGAGTCGGACAGTGCTTTTGGAGGAAAAACTGTTTTTT.